This TCR beta chain originates from a study of T cell responses to AZD1222 COVID-19 vaccine. This table comes from immunoSEQ multiplex PCR, and its TCRdb copy is limited to in-frame clones, with some not included. The data contain roughly 100,000 clones, roughly 82% of them singletons. The TCR sequence derives from an adult in good health. The sequencing used peripheral blood, collected on day 0 of AZD1222 vaccination.

This chain's CDR3 is CASSQERSSGTGDYGYTF. The CDR3 DNA reads as TGTGCCAGCAGCCAAGAACGTAGCTCCGGGACAGGGGACTATGGCTACACCTTC. The chain joins TRBV4-2 to TRBJ1-2; 10 bases match TRBD1. Per germline, CDR1 LGHNA and CDR2 YNFKEQ. The CDR3 covers 18 residues. V was pared by 0 bases and J by 3 bases, with 10 bases of the junction left unmatched.